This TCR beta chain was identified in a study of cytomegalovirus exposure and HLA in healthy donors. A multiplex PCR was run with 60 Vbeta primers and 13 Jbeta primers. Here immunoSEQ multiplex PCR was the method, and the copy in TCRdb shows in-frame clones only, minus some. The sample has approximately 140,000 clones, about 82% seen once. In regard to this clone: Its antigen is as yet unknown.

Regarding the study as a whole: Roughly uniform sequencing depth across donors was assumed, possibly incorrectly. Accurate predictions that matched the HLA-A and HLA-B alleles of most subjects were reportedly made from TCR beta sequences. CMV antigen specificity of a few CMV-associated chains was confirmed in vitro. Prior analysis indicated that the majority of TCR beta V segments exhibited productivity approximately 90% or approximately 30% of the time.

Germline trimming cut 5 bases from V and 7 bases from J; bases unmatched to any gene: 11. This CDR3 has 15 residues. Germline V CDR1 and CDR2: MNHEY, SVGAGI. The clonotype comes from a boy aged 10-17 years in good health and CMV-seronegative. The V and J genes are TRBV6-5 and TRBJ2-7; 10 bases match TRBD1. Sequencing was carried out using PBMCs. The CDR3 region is CASSRTGTGDQEQYF. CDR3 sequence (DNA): TGTGCCAGCAGTAGAACCGGGACAGGGGATCAGGAGCAGTACTTC.